One and the same sample provided the 18 T cell receptor beta chains below, sequenced in a study of blood T cell repertoires in COVID-19. Here immunoSEQ multiplex PCR was the method, and the copy in TCRdb shows in-frame clones only, minus some. In the table there are 130,000 or so clones, less than 85% of which are singletons. Specimen: peripheral blood. Source of these receptors: a woman aged 80 or older with acute or convalescent COVID-19.

The chain has TRBV6-5 and TRBJ1-2, with TRBD1 matching 9 bases. CDR1 MNHEY and CDR2 SVGAGI come from the germline V gene. With 5 bases clipped from V and 6 bases from J, the junction kept 10 bases outside the gene matches. The CDR3 totals 15 residues. The CDR3 spells CASSRGQGLRDGYTF. CDR3 in DNA: TGTGCCAGCAGTCGGGGACAGGGTTTGAGGGATGGCTACACCTTC.

Written as DNA, the CDR3 is TGCGCCAGCAGCACAGGGGTAATCCACGAGCAGTACTTC. Protein: CASSTGVIHEQYF. The gene calls are TRBV5-1 and TRBJ2-7, with 7 bases identical to TRBD1. The J segment lost 5 bases and the V segment lost 4 bases, leaving 6 bases of the junction unmatched. This CDR3 region has 13 residues. Germline-derived CDR1 and CDR2 are SGHRS and YFSETQ. Combining the CDR3 with reference TRBV5-1 and TRBJ2-7 gives the whole variable domain KAGVTQTPRYLIKTRGQQVTLSCSPISGHRSVSWYQQTPGQGLQFLFEYFSETQRNKGNFPGRFSGRQFSNSRSEMNVSTLELGDSALYLCASSTGVIHEQYFGPGTRLTVT.

The chain couples TRBV7-8 to TRBJ1-1; 8 nucleotides align to TRBD1. The CDR3 is 14 residues long. Germline V gene lookup returns CDR1 SGHVS and CDR2 FQNEAQ. With V trimmed by 10 bases and J by 1 base, 8 bases remained unmatched. The CDR3 reads CAILGQGRNTEAFF. The CDR3 coding sequence is TGTGCCATCCTCGGACAGGGTAGGAACACTGAAGCTTTCTTT.

In DNA form, the CDR3 reads TGCGCCAGCAGCTTGGGGCCTGAGGGCAATCAGCCCCAGCATTTT. Its protein is CASSLGPEGNQPQHF. This chain connects TRBV5-1 to TRBJ1-5; no definite D call. V dropped 0 bases and J dropped 2 bases, with 9 bases sitting between them. The V gene's germline CDR1 is SGHRS and CDR2 YFSETQ. CDR3 length: 15 amino acids.

The genes are TRBV4-3 and TRBJ2-2, with D possibly being TRBD1 (6 bases). CDR1 LGHNA and CDR2 YSLEER come from the germline V gene. Trimming took off 4 bases at V and 5 bases at J, with 11 bases between the two ends. The CDR3 spans 14 residues. This CDR3 is CASSLGTRTGELFF. The CDR3 region has the DNA TGCGCCAGCAGCCTCGGGACAAGAACCGGGGAGCTGTTTTTT.

The rearrangement joins TRBV25-1 to TRBJ1-2; 10 bases agree with TRBD1. The V gene end was trimmed by 4 bases and the J gene end by 8 bases; junction bases not matched to a gene: 7. The germline gives CDR1 MGHDK, CDR2 SYGVNS. The length of the CDR3 is 14 residues. The CDR3, as DNA: TGTGCCAGCAGTGCTTGGGACAGGGGAGTCGGCTACACCTTC. As protein: CASSAWDRGVGYTF.

This chain links TRBV29-1 with TRBJ2-1, with D tentatively TRBD2 (7 bases). Germline V gene data show CDR1 as SQVTM and CDR2 as ANQGSEA. Trimming left V 2 bases short and J 6 bases short, with 14 bases between. CDR3 length: 14 amino acids. The DNA for the CDR3 is TGCAGCGTTGAATTAGTGGGGGGGCCCAATGAGCAGTTCTTC. Translation gives CSVELVGGPNEQFF.

The rearrangement uses TRBV15 and TRBJ2-5; 10 positions agree with TRBD2. V lost 9 bases, J lost 5 bases, and 6 bases stayed unmatched. Germline CDR1 and CDR2: LNHNV and YYDKDF (reference sequence). The CDR3 length is 13 residues. The CDR3 sequence: CATKAGGLETQYF. CDR3 DNA sequence: TGTGCCACTAAAGCGGGGGGGCTTGAGACCCAGTACTTC.

This clone was recorded a few times. The chain couples TRBV15 to TRBJ2-1; D possibly corresponds to TRBD2 (5 bases). Germline V lookup: CDR1 LNHNV, CDR2 YYDKDF (reference sequence). This CDR3 region has 14 residues. The germline V and J ends were trimmed by 5 bases and 1 base, with 9 bases remaining between them. This chain's CDR3 is CATSVRRSYNEQFF. CDR3 in DNA: TGTGCCACCAGCGTAAGGAGGTCCTACAATGAGCAGTTCTTC.

The chain carries TRBV9 and TRBJ2-3; the match to TRBD2 covers 9 bases. CDR1 and CDR2 (germline): SGDLS, YYNGEE. The CDR3 runs to 16 residues. V shed 3 bases, J shed 6 bases, and the junction held 11 bases outside the gene matches. The CDR3 coding sequence is TGTGCCAGCAGCGGGGACCCAGCGGGGGGAGTGGATACGCAGTATTTT. Encoded protein: CASSGDPAGGVDTQYF.

The V and J genes are TRBV11-3 and TRBJ2-1, with D perhaps TRBD1 (6 bases). This CDR3 has 16 amino acids. The germline CDR1 and CDR2 sequences are SGHNT and YENEEA. V was trimmed by 0 bases and J by 1 base, leaving 10 bases between them. CDR3 coding DNA: TGTGCCAGCAGCTTAGAGACAGGCAGGTCCTACAATGAGCAGTTCTTC. Translated: CASSLETGRSYNEQFF.

The chain combines TRBV6-6 with TRBJ2-7; TRBD1 matches 7 bases. CDR3 length equals 15 residues. The J segment lost 0 bases and the V segment lost 2 bases, leaving 4 bases of the junction unmatched. Germline CDR1 reads MNHNY; CDR2 reads SVGAGI (reference sequence). CDR3 DNA: TGTGCCAGCAGTTACCCACAGGGGTCCTCCTACGAGCAGTACTTC. Translating gives CASSYPQGSSYEQYF.

This chain uses TRBV2 with TRBJ2-1, with TRBD2 as a possible D gene (5 bases). This CDR3 is built from 13 residues. Trimming left V 4 bases short and J 8 bases short, with 12 bases between. CDR1 and CDR2 (germline): SNHLY, FYNNEI. The CDR3: CASSVLTMDEQFF. CDR3 DNA sequence: TGTGCCAGCAGTGTTTTGACTATGGATGAGCAGTTCTTC.

In the case of this clone: The sample contains more than one DNA sequence encoding this CDR3. V gene TRBV18 combines with J gene TRBJ1-1; 8 nucleotides match TRBD1. The CDR3 is made up of 15 amino acids. Germline CDR1 KGHSH, CDR2 LQKENI. The J segment lost 1 base and the V segment lost 4 bases, leaving 5 bases of the junction unmatched. The CDR3 sequence: CASSQGTGGNTEAFF. The CDR3, as DNA: TGTGCCAGCTCACAAGGGACAGGCGGGAACACTGAAGCTTTCTTT.

This clone was found once. The chain combines TRBV7-2 with TRBJ2-5; D possibly corresponds to TRBD1 (5 bases). CDR1 and CDR2 from the germline V gene are SGHTA and FQGNSA. This CDR3 contains 17 residues. Deletions cut 5 bases from V and 1 base from J, with 20 bases between. This CDR3 is CASSLRTTRRVQETQYF. The CDR3 DNA reads as TGTGCCAGCAGCCTAAGGACAACCCGAAGGGTCCAAGAGACCCAGTACTTC.

The rearrangement joins TRBV7-6 to TRBJ2-1; 8 nucleotides agree with TRBD2. V shed 6 bases, J shed 7 bases, and the junction held 14 bases outside the gene matches. In germline, CDR1 is SGHVS, CDR2 FNYEAQ. CDR3 length: 16 amino acids. CDR3 amino acids: CASSHYGGGEGNEQFF. CDR3 nucleotide sequence: TGTGCCAGCAGTCATTACGGGGGGGGCGAAGGTAATGAGCAGTTCTTC.

The chain has TRBV2 and TRBJ2-1; TRBD2 aligns across 8 bases. Germline V gene lookup returns CDR1 SNHLY and CDR2 FYNNEI. The junction had 4 bases not matched to a gene; V was cut back by 5 bases and J by 1 base. The CDR3 extends over 15 amino acids. The CDR3 reads CASSREGGSYNEQFF. As DNA, the CDR3 is TGTGCCAGCAGTCGGGAGGGCGGATCCTACAATGAGCAGTTCTTC.

The chain uses TRBV19 and TRBJ1-5; possible D gene TRBD1, 5 bases. V was trimmed by 3 bases and J by 7 bases, leaving 16 bases between them. This CDR3 is built from 15 residues. Germline lookup yields CDR1 LNHDA and CDR2 SQIVND (reference sequence). CDR3 amino acids: CASSILGGGGQPQHF. The CDR3 DNA reads TGTGCCAGTAGTATTCTCGGGGGGGGAGGGCAGCCCCAGCATTTT. The variable domain in full, with the rest retrieved from reference TRBV19 and TRBJ1-5, is DGGITQSPKYLFRKEGQNVTLSCEQNLNHDAMYWYRQDPGQGLRLIYYSQIVNDFQKGDIAEGYSVSREKKESFPLTVTSAQKNPTAFYLCASSILGGGGQPQHFGDGTRLSIL.